This T cell receptor beta chain comes out of a study of cytomegalovirus exposure and HLA in healthy donors. At the level of the study: Inside one of the first data releases sat about 85 million unique TCRs taken from HLA-typed donors. Study-level findings and limits: The study found most TCR sequences rare, yet found some public TCRs in many donors. Common viral pathogens seemed to be connected with several of the most significant clusters, according to a later analysis. It was 150 or so TCR beta chains that were listed as cytomegalovirus-associated.

As to this clone: The antigen is not known.

Trimming took 6 bases from V and 4 from J; bases not matched to a gene: 7. The CDR3 has 14 residues. Germline V gives CDR1 LNHDA, CDR2 SQIVND (reference sequence). This PCR relied on a set of 60 Vbeta primers and 13 Jbeta primers. Assay used: immunoSEQ multiplex PCR; TCRdb lists only in-frame clones, some missing. The sample comprises under 200,000 clones, about four fifths of which are singletons, and 5% to 6% rests with the top ten. The sequenced material came from PBMCs. The sequence derives from a woman in her twenties or thirties in good health and CMV-seropositive. The V gene is TRBV19, the J gene TRBJ2-7, with 9 bases lining up with TRBD1. CDR3 amino acids: CASSPGQGGYEQYF. The CDR3 DNA sequence: TGTGCCAGTAGCCCGGGACAGGGAGGATACGAGCAGTACTTC.